The rows below give T cell receptor beta chains drawn from one sample of a study of cytomegalovirus exposure and HLA in healthy donors. Generated by immunoSEQ multiplex PCR, the TCRdb table keeps only in-frame clones and is missing some. The sample table includes about 130,000 clones. Sequenced: PBMCs. Receptors originate from a woman aged 55-75 years in good health and CMV-seronegative. The conserved cysteine and the conserved F or W are not part of the CDR3 here.

V gene	J gene	CDR3 length	CDR3 protein
TRBV29-1	TRBJ2-1	15	SVVPGELAGVENEQF
TRBV10-3	TRBJ1-3	12	ATQDRQFGNTIY
TRBV19	TRBJ1-1	12	ASTPGTANTEAF
TRBV7-7	TRBJ2-1	12	ASSLDGGYNEQF
TRBV29-1	TRBJ2-2	10	SVVKSTGELF
TRBV6-1	TRBJ1-5	12	ASSSRDRGQPQH
TRBV7-6	TRBJ2-5	14	ASSAPQGTGQETQY
TRBV29-1	TRBJ2-3	12	SGELGGGTDTQY
TRBV6-6	TRBJ1-4	14	ASRLDSGTGYEKLF
TRBV5-4	TRBJ1-2	10	ASSPSGYGYT
TRBV19	TRBJ2-7	12	ATKVGRASYEQY
TRBV19	TRBJ1-1	13	ASTQRTGVSTEAF
TRBV27	TRBJ2-7	14	ASRLKRGTGGYEQY
TRBV28	TRBJ2-7	14	ASSSPWTSGTNEQY
TRBV4-2	TRBJ2-1	14	ASSQDGTSGYNEQF
TRBV6-5	TRBJ2-7	13	ASSPSGLRAPEQY
TRBV15	TRBJ2-1	13	ATSRGGSTYNEQF
TRBV28	TRBJ1-1	10	ASSPPGQLLF
TRBV9	TRBJ1-2	13	ASSSMEARIYGYT
TRBV9	TRBJ1-1	10	ASSVGDTEAF
TRBV6-5	TRBJ1-1	10	ATEIPGGPAF
TRBV5-1	TRBJ2-5	15	ASSLEGGWLVGETQY
TRBV9	TRBJ2-5	12	ASSVVAGEETQY
TRBV5-4	TRBJ2-1	13	ASSSLAGNYNEQF
TRBV9	TRBJ1-1	16	ASSDVLGQGWANTEAF
TRBV30	TRBJ2-2	13	AWSRRRLGTGELF
TRBV6-5	TRBJ1-4	13	ASSPSGATNEKLF
TRBV5-6	TRBJ1-3	12	ASSLGGPGNTIY
TRBV11-1	TRBJ2-1	13	ASSLAELVRNEQF
TRBV4-1	TRBJ2-1	11	ASSQVDRGEQF
TRBV30	TRBJ1-4	11	AWTGQIREKLF
TRBV27	TRBJ1-6	12	ASRTGTGNSPLH
TRBV28	TRBJ1-5	15	ASSLMAGGPNIQPQH
TRBV28	TRBJ2-7	11	ASRKGQSYEQY
TRBV15	TRBJ1-2	12	ATSREGGAFGYT
TRBV5-1	TRBJ2-7	10	ASSPTRDEQY
TRBV11-2	TRBJ2-2	14	ASSPTGTGVTGELF
TRBV7-3	TRBJ2-3	13	ASSLKAGGPDTQY
TRBV9	TRBJ2-2	14	ASSVVPGGSTGELF
TRBV2	TRBJ2-7	15	AAVLTSEFFSSYEQY
TRBV5-4	TRBJ2-1	14	ASSFQRGSSYNEQF
TRBV15	TRBJ2-2	14	ATSRELAGGTGELF
TRBV4-1	TRBJ1-1	11	ASSQQGVERAF
TRBV15	TRBJ2-7	11	ATSRASGSEQY
TRBV10-3	TRBJ1-2	11	AISEYGGEGYT
TRBV5-1	TRBJ1-1	12	ATYSGTENTEAF
TRBV2	TRBJ2-2	13	ASSRQGANTGELF
TRBV21-1	TRBJ1-3	14	ASSKGPVGAGNTIY
TRBV29-1	TRBJ2-1	15	SVVPSLGQGGYNEQF
TRBV19	TRBJ2-1	14	ASSIGLAAGYNEQF
TRBV13	TRBJ2-7	16	ASSFTGARLMVSYEQY
TRBV18	TRBJ1-2	11	ASSPQGNYGYT
TRBV4-1	TRBJ1-1	15	ASSQGVNRGIVTEAF